The clone carrying this T cell receptor (beta chain) was found a few times. No antigen is known for it. CDR3 length: 14 residues. The V end lost 2 bases, the J end lost 2 bases, and 8 bases lay between the germline ends. Germline CDR1 SGHDT, CDR2 YYEEEE. A multiplex PCR was run with 60 Vbeta primers and 13 Jbeta primers. Profiling relied on immunoSEQ multiplex PCR, and the TCRdb table lists in-frame clones only, not all of them. The table lists 140,000 to 150,000 clones, less than 85% of them singletons. The data stem from a study of cytomegalovirus exposure and HLA in healthy donors. Overall study findings and caveats: Rates of TCR association differed by HLA locus in a later analysis, with DRB1 highest and HLA-C lowest. It is likely that the observed cluster of highly shared sequence variants was a sequencing artifact.

Material for sequencing was PBMCs. This TCR was recovered from a woman in her sixties or seventies in good health and CMV-seropositive. This sequence joins TRBV5-6 and TRBJ1-5; D is unresolved. The CDR3 loop reads CASSLGGRNQPQHF. Written as DNA, the CDR3 is TGTGCCAGCAGCTTAGGAGGGCGCAATCAGCCCCAGCATTTT.